This TCR beta chain comes out of a study of PD-1 blockade in classical Hodgkin lymphoma. Findings of the study overall: Researchers reported that CD4+ TCR diversity, though not CD8+, rose significantly by C4D1.

TCRdb keeps only in-frame clones here, not all; method: immunoSEQ multiplex PCR. This sample has some 90,000 clones, with roughly 78% found just once. Points on this clone: The antigen remains undetermined.

Germline trimming cut 6 bases from V and 3 bases from J; bases unmatched to any gene: 5. Per germline, CDR1 SGHTS and CDR2 YDEGEE. The CDR3 totals 13 residues. As for time point: cycle 4 day 1 (C4D1), after 6 weeks of nivolumab. Every patient experienced relapse after autologous stem cell transplantation, and brentuximab vedotin exposure varied. Best response was recorded as complete response, partial response or progressive disease. The sequencing here drew on peripheral blood mononuclear cells (PBMCs), taken before the fourth cycle of nivolumab. This sequence was found in a human donor with classical Hodgkin lymphoma. The chain has TRBV5-8 and TRBJ2-7; TRBD1 aligns across 8 bases. Here the CDR3 DNA reads TGTGCCAGCATCGCCGACAGGGGCTACGAGCAGTACTTC. It translates to CASIADRGYEQYF.